The rows below give T cell receptor beta chains drawn from one sample of a study of glioma-infiltrating T cells. TCRdb reprocessed the multiplex PCR reads via MiXCR and lists one record per CDR3 protein. Of 100,000 to 150,000 distinct CDR3 sequences listed, roughly 24% are singletons. The sample comprised glioma tissue, nonneoplastic brain tissue, or PBMCs (not recorded which). The receptors were gathered from a human donor with low-grade glioma or glioblastoma, undergoing nonglioma brain surgery, or in good health (not recorded which). Each CDR3 is given with its conserved first and last residue. D genes are given only for firm matches. Clone size is shown for a subset of rows, as once, few, many or a class of expanded clone.

abundance	v_gene	j_gene	d_gene	CDR3nt	CDR3aa
many	TRBV5-1	TRBJ2-1	NA	TGCGCCAGCAGCTTGGCCGGCTCCTACAATGAGCAGTTCTTC	CASSLAGSYNEQFF
many	TRBV14	TRBJ2-7	TRBD2	TGTGCCAGCAGCCAAACACGGACTAGCAGAACCTACGAGCAGTACTTC	CASSQTRTSRTYEQYF
few	TRBV9	TRBJ2-5	NA	TGTGCCAGCAGCGTTGCGGGACTCACAAAAGAGACCCAGTACTTC	CASSVAGLTKETQYF
many	TRBV7-2	TRBJ1-1	TRBD1	TGTGCCAGCAGCCCGATCACAGGGGGCTCAGTATCGGCTTTCTTT	CASSPITGGSVSAFF
NA	TRBV4-1	TRBJ2-7	TRBD2	TGCGCCAGCAGACAAAGTCTAGCGGGAGAGAGTCACGAGCAGCACTTC	CASRQSLAGESHEQHF
many	TRBV7-9	TRBJ2-3	TRBD1	TGTGCCAGCAGCTTGGACAGGGGCTCGGATACGCAGTATTTT	CASSLDRGSDTQYF
NA	TRBV19	TRBJ2-1	TRBD2	TGTGCCAGTAGTATCGGTAGCGGGGGTCTGGCTGAGCAGTTCTTC	CASSIGSGGLAEQFF
NA	TRBV6-6	TRBJ2-3	NA	TGTGCCAGCAGTTACGGCCAGACCTGGAGCACAGATACGCAGTATTTT	CASSYGQTWSTDTQYF
few	TRBV18	TRBJ2-1	NA	TGTGCCAGCTCACCCCAGCGTAGCTATGAGCAGTTCTTC	CASSPQRSYEQFF
many	TRBV27	TRBJ2-7	NA	TGTGCCAGCAGTCCAAGGGACACGGTCTACGAGCAGTACTTC	CASSPRDTVYEQYF
NA	TRBV7-6	TRBJ2-7	NA	TGTACCAGCAGCTTGGCGGTTTGTCCCTACGAGCAGTACTTC	CTSSLAVCPYEQYF
NA	TRBV30	TRBJ1-1	NA	TGTGCCTGGGTTTCGCTGAACACTGAAGCTTTCTTT	CAWVSLNTEAFF
many	TRBV4-1	TRBJ2-5	TRBD1	TGCGCCAGCAGCCAACCGATCGGGACAGCTCGGACCCAGTACTTC	CASSQPIGTARTQYF
NA	TRBV29-1	TRBJ2-1	NA	TGCAGCGTTGACCCTCGTGCGGACCCGTTCAATGAGCAGTTCTTC	CSVDPRADPFNEQFF
once	TRBV5-6	TRBJ1-1	TRBD1	TGTGCCAGCAGCTTGTTCTCGGGGAGGGGGCAAGCTTTCTTT	CASSLFSGRGQAFF
many	TRBV12-5	TRBJ2-1	NA	TGTGCTAGTGGTACCATGGACCGAATTAGCTCCTACAATGAGCAGTTCTTC	CASGTMDRISSYNEQFF
many	TRBV19	TRBJ2-7	NA	TGTGCCAGTAGTATAGAAACGGCGTACGAGCAGTACTTC	CASSIETAYEQYF
many	TRBV6-1	TRBJ2-2	NA	TGTGCCAGCAGTCGAGGAGGGGGAGTGGTTACCGGGGAGCTGTTTTTT	CASSRGGGVVTGELFF
NA	TRBV12-3/TRBV12-4	TRBJ2-7	TRBD2	TGTGCCAGCAGTCCCGATCGGACTAGCGGAACTTACGAGCAGTACTTC	CASSPDRTSGTYEQYF
many	TRBV7-8	TRBJ2-7	TRBD1	TGTGCCAGCAGCTTATATGAGACAGGGGAAAGCTACGAGCAGTACTTC	CASSLYETGESYEQYF
few	TRBV3-1	TRBJ2-7	TRBD2	TGTGCCAGCAGCCCCACACCAGGACTAGCGGGAGGTCACCTCTACGAGCAGTACTTC	CASSPTPGLAGGHLYEQYF
NA	TRBV5-5	TRBJ2-5	NA	TGTGCCAGCAGCTTGGTACCCCCGGGCGTTGCGAAGACCCAGTACTTC	CASSLVPPGVAKTQYF
NA	TRBV6-1	TRBJ1-6	NA	TGTGCCAGCAGCAAACAGATTTATAATTCATCCCTCCACTTT	CASSKQIYNSSLHF